These T cell receptor beta chains were read from a single sample in a study of T cell clonotyping in hematopoietic cell transplantation. Sequencing used immunoSEQ multiplex PCR; TCRdb keeps in-frame clones, though not all of them. The sample lists around 15,000 clones; around 97% were seen once. The specimen was peripheral blood mononuclear cells, collected 30 days after allogeneic stem cell transplant. Receptor source: a female patient aged 50-59 years who had an allogeneic stem cell transplant from an unrelated donor, so T cells may come from the graft donor. Some clones in this sample may be carry-over from other donors' samples. CDR3s include the opening cysteine and the closing phenylalanine or tryptophan. The D gene is left open where the match is weak. The size of a clone is reported for some rows only, either as once, few or many, or as a class for expanded clones.

TRBJ1-1 - TRBV6-5 - CASSYSTGNTEAFF TGTGCCAGCAGTTACTCGACGGGGAACACTGAAGCTTTCTTT
TRBJ2-3 - TRBV5-4 - CASSLGGASGRTDTQYF TGTGCCAGCAGCTTGGGGGGGGCTAGCGGTAGGACAGATACGCAGTATTTT
TRBJ1-3 TRBD1 TRBV5-1 - CASSLAPRTGALFSGNTIYF TGCGCCAGCAGCTTGGCCCCTAGGACAGGGGCGTTATTCTCTGGAAACACCATATATTTT
TRBJ2-7 - TRBV30 once CAWRGQGFDEQYF TGTGCCTGGAGGGGGCAGGGTTTTGACGAGCAGTACTTC
TRBJ2-2 TRBD1 TRBV6-4 - CASSRQGTGELFF TGTGCCAGCAGTCGACAGGGGACAGGGGAGCTGTTTTTT
TRBJ2-3 - TRBV2 - CASSEADTQYF TGTGCCAGCAGTGAGGCAGATACGCAGTATTTT
TRBJ1-2 - TRBV7-9 - CASSAREGYGYTF TGTGCCAGCAGCGCTCGCGAAGGCTATGGCTACACCTTC
TRBJ2-2 - TRBV30 - CADNTGELFF TGTGCTGACAACACCGGGGAGCTGTTTTTT
TRBJ1-3 - TRBV6-5 - CASSYGIVGSGNTIYF TGTGCCAGCAGTTACGGGATCGTGGGGTCCGGAAACACCATATATTTT
TRBJ1-1 - TRBV5-1 - CASSLAVERAEAFF TGCGCCAGCAGCTTGGCCGTGGAGAGGGCTGAAGCTTTCTTT
TRBJ1-6 - TRBV6-5 - CASSYPSLNSPLHF TGTGCCAGCAGTTACCCGAGTTTAAATTCACCCCTCCACTTT
TRBJ1-2 - TRBV30 - CAWSEQGAIEDYTF TGTGCCTGGAGTGAGCAGGGAGCGATCGAGGACTACACCTTC
TRBJ1-1 - TRBV10-2 - CASSVRSGDTEAFF TGCGCCAGCAGTGTCAGGTCGGGGGACACTGAAGCTTTCTTT
TRBJ2-7 TRBD1 TRBV4-1 - CASSQGAGQGLWEQYF TGCGCCAGCAGCCAAGGGGCGGGACAGGGTCTTTGGGAGCAGTACTTC
TRBJ1-3 TRBD1 TRBV5-1 - CASSPGTGGNTIYF TGCGCCAGCAGCCCCGGGACAGGGGGAAACACCATATATTTT
TRBJ2-7 - TRBV9 once CASSPVTSPSYEQYF TGTGCCAGCAGCCCCGTCACCTCCCCCTCCTACGAGCAGTACTTC
TRBJ1-2 TRBD1 TRBV7-9 - CASSLGDREYGYTF TGTGCCAGCAGCTTAGGGGACAGGGAATATGGCTACACCTTC
TRBJ1-4 - TRBV4-2 - CASSPGTVKEKLFF TGTGCCAGCAGCCCCGGGACCGTAAAAGAAAAACTGTTTTTT
TRBJ2-7 - TRBV5-1 - CASSPSGTDSYEQYF TGCGCCAGCAGCCCGTCCGGGACGGACTCCTACGAGCAGTACTTC
TRBJ1-5 - TRBV30 - CAWSVWGNNQPQHF TGTGCCTGGAGTGTATGGGGAAACAATCAGCCCCAGCATTTT
TRBJ1-1 - TRBV7-2 - CASSPLGGTEAFF TGTGCCAGCAGCCCCTTGGGTGGCACTGAAGCTTTCTTT
TRBJ2-7 - TRBV19 - CASYEGEQYF TGTGCCAGCTACGAGGGGGAGCAGTACTTC
TRBJ1-2 - TRBV19 - CASSIGTASYGYTF TGTGCCAGTAGTATTGGGACCGCTTCCTATGGCTACACCTTC
TRBJ1-1 - TRBV25-1 - CASSEGGVAGNTEAFF TGTGCCAGCAGTGAGGGTGGGGTAGCTGGGAACACTGAAGCTTTCTTT
TRBJ1-1 TRBD1 TRBV6-5 once CASKKGAEVTEAFF TGTGCCAGCAAAAAGGGGGCTGAAGTCACTGAAGCTTTCTTT
TRBJ1-5 - TRBV6-1 few CASTENDLGNQPQHF TGTGCCAGCACCGAGAATGACCTTGGGAATCAGCCCCAGCATTTT
TRBJ2-7 TRBD1 TRBV6-5 - CASSYSTGGAYEQYF TGTGCCAGCAGTTACTCGACAGGGGGCGCCTACGAGCAGTACTTC